In its sample, the clone carrying this TCR beta chain was seen a few times. The CDR3 has 15 amino acids. The J segment lost 2 bases and the V segment lost 7 bases, leaving 6 bases of the junction unmatched. CDR1 and CDR2 from the germline V gene are LNHDA and SQIVND (reference sequence). The data are from a study of blood T cell repertoires in COVID-19. About the study: Spain, Italy and the United States supplied samples that represented acute and convalescent COVID-19.

Assay used: immunoSEQ multiplex PCR; TCRdb lists only in-frame clones, some missing. The sample has fewer than 500,000 clones, approximately 92% seen once. This TCR came from a man younger than 45 who had recovered from COVID-19. V is TRBV19 and J is TRBJ2-3; 10 bases are shared with TRBD2. Sequenced: PBMCs or T cells enriched from blood (not recorded which). The CDR3 DNA sequence: TGTGCCAGTAAGGGGACTAGCGACTACACAGATACGCAGTATTTT. This gives the protein CASKGTSDYTDTQYF.